This TCR beta chain stems from a study of blood T cell repertoires in COVID-19. V was cut by 4 bases and J by 5 bases, with 11 bases left in between. Germline V gene sequence: CDR1 LNHDA, CDR2 SQIVND (reference sequence). This CDR3 is built from 13 residues. Method: immunoSEQ multiplex PCR; TCRdb's copy keeps in-frame clones and lacks some. The table lists nearly 350,000 clones, about 90% of them singletons. The TCR sequence derives from a woman in her 70s with COVID-19, enrolled during active disease. Source material: peripheral blood. V is TRBV19 and J is TRBJ1-2; possibly TRBD1 for D (5 bases). The DNA for the CDR3 is TGTGCCAGTAGTACTAGACAGAGGTATGGCTACACCTTC. Translation: CASSTRQRYGYTF.